This TCR beta chain was observed in a study of shared clonotypes between healthy human individuals. Whole-study context: CD4 naive and memory got three plates each, CD8 naive two, CD8 memory one.

The CDR3 is 15 amino acids. From germline, CDR1 is SGDLS and CDR2 YYNGEE. Trimming removed 0 bases from V and 6 bases from J; junction bases left unmatched: 7. Note on this clone: Its matching antigen is unknown.

Generated by immunoSEQ multiplex PCR, the TCRdb table keeps only in-frame clones and is missing some. Among over a million clones listed, 75% to 80% were seen once. General study results and limits: Among the subsets, naive ones generally showed larger estimated richness than memory ones. Rarefaction demonstrated incomplete sorted-subset sequencing despite large depth.

This receptor was obtained from a man in his late teens or twenties in good health. Some clones in this sample may be carry-over from other donors' samples. Sequenced: memory CD4+ T cells from PBMCs. Subset denoted: CD45RA-negative fraction. V gene TRBV9 combines with J gene TRBJ2-7, with 9 bases fitting TRBD1. The CDR3 DNA is TGTGCCAGCAGCGTAGATTCAGGGGGACAGGGCGAGCAGTACTTC. It yields the protein CASSVDSGGQGEQYF.